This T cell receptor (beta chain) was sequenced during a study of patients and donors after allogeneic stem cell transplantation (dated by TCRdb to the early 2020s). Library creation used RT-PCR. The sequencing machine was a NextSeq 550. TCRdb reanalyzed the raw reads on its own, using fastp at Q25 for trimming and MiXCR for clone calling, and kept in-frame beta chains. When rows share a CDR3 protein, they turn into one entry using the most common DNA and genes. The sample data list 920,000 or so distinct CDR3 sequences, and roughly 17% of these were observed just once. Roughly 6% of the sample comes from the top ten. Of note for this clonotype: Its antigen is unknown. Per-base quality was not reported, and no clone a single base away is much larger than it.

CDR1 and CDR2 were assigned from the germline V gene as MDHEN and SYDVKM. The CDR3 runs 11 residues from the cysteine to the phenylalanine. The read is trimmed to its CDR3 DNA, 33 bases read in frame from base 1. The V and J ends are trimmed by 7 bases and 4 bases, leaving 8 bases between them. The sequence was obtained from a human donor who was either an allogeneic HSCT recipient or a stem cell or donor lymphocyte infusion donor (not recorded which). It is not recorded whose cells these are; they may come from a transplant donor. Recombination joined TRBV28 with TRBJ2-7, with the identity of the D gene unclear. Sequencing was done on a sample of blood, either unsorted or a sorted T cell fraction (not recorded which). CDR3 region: CASTNLYEQYF. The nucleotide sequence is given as TGTGCCAGCACAAACCTTTACGAGCAGTACTTC. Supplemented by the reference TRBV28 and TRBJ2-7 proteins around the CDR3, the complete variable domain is DVKVTQSSRYLVKRTGEKVFLECVQDMDHENMFWYRQDPGLGLRLIYFSYDVKMKEKGDIPEGYSVSREKKERFSLILESASTNQTSMYLCASTNLYEQYFGPGTRLTVT.